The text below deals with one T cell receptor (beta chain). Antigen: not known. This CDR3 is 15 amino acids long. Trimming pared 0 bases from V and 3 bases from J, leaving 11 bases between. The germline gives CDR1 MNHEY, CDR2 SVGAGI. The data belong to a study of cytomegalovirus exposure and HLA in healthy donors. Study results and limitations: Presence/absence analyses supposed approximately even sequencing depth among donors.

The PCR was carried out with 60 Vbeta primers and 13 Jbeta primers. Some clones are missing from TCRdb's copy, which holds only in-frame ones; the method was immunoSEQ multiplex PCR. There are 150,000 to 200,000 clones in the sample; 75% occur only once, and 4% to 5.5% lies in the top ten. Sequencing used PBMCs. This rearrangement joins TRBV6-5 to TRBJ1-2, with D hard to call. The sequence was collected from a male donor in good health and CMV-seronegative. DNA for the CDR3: TGTGCCAGCAGTTACTCGATGCGGTTGGACTATGGCTACACCTTC. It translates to CASSYSMRLDYGYTF.